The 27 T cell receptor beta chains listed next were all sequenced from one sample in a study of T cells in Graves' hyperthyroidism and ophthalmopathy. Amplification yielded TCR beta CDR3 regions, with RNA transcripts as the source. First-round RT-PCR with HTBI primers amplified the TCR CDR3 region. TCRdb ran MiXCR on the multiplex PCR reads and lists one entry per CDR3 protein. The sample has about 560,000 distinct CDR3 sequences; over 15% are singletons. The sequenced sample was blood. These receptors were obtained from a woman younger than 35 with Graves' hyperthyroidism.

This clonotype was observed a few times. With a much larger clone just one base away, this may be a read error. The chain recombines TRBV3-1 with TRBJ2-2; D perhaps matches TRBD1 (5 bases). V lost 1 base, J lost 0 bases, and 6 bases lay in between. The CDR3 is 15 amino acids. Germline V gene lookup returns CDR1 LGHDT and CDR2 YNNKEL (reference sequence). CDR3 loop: CASSQGGANTGELFF. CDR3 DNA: TGTGCCAGCAGCCAAGGGGGCGCGAACACCGGGGAGCTGTTTTTT.

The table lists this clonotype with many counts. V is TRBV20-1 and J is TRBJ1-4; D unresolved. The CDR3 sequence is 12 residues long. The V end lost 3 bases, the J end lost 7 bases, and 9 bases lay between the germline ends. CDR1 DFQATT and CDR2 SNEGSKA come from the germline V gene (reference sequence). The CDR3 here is CSASLPSEKLFF. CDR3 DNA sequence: TGCAGTGCTAGCTTGCCGAGTGAAAAACTGTTTTTT.

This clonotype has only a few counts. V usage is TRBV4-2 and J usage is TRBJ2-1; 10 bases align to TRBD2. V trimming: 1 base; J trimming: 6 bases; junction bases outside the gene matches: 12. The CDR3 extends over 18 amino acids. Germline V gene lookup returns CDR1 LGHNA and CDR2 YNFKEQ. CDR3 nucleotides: TGTGCCAGCAGCCAAGGTCCTAGCGGGAGTCTTACCGGCAATGAGCAGTTCTTC. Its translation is CASSQGPSGSLTGNEQFF.

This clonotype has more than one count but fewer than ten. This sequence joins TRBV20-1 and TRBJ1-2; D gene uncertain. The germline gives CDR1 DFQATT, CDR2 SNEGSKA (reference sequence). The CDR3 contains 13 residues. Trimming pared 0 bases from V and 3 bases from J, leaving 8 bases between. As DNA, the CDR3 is TGCAGTGCTAGAGATGACAAGGACTATGGCTACACCTTC. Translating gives CSARDDKDYGYTF.

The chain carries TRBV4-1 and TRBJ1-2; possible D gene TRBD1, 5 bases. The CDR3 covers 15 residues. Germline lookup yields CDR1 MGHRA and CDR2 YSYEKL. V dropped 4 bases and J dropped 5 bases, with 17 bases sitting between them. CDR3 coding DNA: TGCGCCAGCAGCCCGACCCCCAGGGAAGGTTATGGCTACACCTTC. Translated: CASSPTPREGYGYTF.

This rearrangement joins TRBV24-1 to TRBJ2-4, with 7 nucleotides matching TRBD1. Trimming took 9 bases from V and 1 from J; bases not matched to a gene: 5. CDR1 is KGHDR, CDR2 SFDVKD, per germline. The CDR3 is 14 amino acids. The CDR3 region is CATSTGAAKNIQYF. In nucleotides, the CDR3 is TGTGCCACCTCTACAGGGGCGGCCAAAAACATTCAGTACTTC.

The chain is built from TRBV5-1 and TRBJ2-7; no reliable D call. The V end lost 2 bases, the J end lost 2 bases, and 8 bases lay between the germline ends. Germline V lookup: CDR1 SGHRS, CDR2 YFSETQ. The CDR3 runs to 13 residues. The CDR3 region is CASSFLVAYEQYF. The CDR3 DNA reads TGCGCCAGCAGCTTCCTAGTAGCCTACGAGCAGTACTTC.

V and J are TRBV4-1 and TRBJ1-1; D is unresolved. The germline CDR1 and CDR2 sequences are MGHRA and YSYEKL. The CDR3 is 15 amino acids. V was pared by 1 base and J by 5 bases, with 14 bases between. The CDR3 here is CASSQGLQERTEAFF. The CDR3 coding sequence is TGCGCCAGCAGCCAAGGCCTTCAAGAGCGGACTGAAGCTTTCTTT.

DNA of the CDR3: TGTGCCAGCTCACCAGTGGGACAGTTCTACGAGCAGTACTTC. The encoded protein is CASSPVGQFYEQYF. The rearrangement uses TRBV18 and TRBJ2-7, with 7 positions matching TRBD1. The CDR3 sequence is 14 residues long. With V trimmed by 2 bases and J by 3 bases, 4 bases remained unmatched. Germline assignment: CDR1 KGHSH and CDR2 LQKENI. Full variable domain (missing parts from reference TRBV18 and TRBJ2-7): NAGVMQNPRHLVRRRGQEARLRCSPMKGHSHVYWYRQLPEEGLKFMVYLQKENIIDESGMPKERFSAEFPKEGPSILRIQQVVRGDSAAYFCASSPVGQFYEQYFGPGTRLTVT.

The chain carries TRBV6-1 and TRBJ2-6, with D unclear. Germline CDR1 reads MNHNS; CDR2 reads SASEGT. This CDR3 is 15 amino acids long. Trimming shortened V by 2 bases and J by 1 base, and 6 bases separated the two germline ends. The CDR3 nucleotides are TGTGCCAGCAGTGAAACCTATTCTGGGGCCAACGTCCTGACTTTC. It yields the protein CASSETYSGANVLTF.

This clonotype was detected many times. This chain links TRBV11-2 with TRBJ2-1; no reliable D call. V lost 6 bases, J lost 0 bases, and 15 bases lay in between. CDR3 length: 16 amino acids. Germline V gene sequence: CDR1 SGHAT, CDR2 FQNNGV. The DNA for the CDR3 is TGTGCCAGCAGATCCCTTAGGCGCAGCTCCTACAATGAGCAGTTCTTC. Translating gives CASRSLRRSSYNEQFF.

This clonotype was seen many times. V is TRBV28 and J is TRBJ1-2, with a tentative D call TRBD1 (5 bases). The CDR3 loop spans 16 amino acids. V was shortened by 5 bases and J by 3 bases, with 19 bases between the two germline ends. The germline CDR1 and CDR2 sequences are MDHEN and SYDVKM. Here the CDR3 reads CASSPPRRQGDYGYTF. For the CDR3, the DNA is TGTGCCAGCAGTCCGCCTCGTAGGCAGGGTGACTATGGCTACACCTTC.

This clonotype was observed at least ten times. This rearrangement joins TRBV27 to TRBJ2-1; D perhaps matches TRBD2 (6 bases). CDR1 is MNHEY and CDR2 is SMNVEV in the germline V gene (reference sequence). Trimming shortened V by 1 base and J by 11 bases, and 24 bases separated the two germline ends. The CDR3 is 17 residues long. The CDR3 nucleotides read TGTGCCAGCAGTTTATGGCAAGGTAGCGGATGGGGAAGGCAGCAGTTCTTC. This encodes CASSLWQGSGWGRQQFF.

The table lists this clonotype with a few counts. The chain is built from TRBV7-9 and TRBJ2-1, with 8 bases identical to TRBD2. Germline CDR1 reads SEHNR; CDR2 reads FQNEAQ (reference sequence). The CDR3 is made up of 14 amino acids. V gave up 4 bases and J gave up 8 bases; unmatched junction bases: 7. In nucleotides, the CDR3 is TGTGCCAGCAGCTGGGGGACTAGGTTGGATGAGCAGTTCTTC. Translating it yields CASSWGTRLDEQFF.

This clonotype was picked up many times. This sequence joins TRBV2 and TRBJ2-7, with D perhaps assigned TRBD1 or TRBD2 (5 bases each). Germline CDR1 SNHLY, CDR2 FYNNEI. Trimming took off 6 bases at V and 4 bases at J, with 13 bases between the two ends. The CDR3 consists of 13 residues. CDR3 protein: CASRWGSQYEQYF. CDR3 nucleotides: TGTGCCAGCAGGTGGGGGAGTCAGTACGAGCAGTACTTC.

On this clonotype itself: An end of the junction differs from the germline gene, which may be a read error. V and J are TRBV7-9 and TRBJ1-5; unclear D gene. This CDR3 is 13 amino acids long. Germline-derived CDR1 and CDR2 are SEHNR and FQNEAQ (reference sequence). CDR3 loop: CASSLNSNQPHHF. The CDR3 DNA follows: TGTGCCAGCAGCTTAAATAGCAATCAGCCCCATCATTTT. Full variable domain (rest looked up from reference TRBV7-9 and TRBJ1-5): DTGVSQNPRHKITKRGQNVTFRCDPISEHNRLYWYRQTLGQGPEFLTYFQNEAQLEKSRLLSDRFSAERPKGSFSTLEIQRTEQGDSAMYLCASSLNSNQPHHFGDGTRLSIL.

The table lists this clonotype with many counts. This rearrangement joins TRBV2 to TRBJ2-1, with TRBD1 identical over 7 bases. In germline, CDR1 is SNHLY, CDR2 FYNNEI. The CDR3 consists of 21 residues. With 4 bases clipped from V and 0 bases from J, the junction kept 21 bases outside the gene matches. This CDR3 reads CASSALIPDRFDLSSYNEQFF. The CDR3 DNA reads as TGTGCCAGCAGTGCCCTAATACCGGACAGGTTCGACCTCAGCTCCTACAATGAGCAGTTCTTC. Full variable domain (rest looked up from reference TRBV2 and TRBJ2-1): EPEVTQTPSHQVTQMGQEVILRCVPISNHLYFYWYRQILGQKVEFLVSFYNNEISEKSEIFDDQFSVERPDGSNFTLKIRSTKLEDSAMYFCASSALIPDRFDLSSYNEQFFGPGTRLTVL.

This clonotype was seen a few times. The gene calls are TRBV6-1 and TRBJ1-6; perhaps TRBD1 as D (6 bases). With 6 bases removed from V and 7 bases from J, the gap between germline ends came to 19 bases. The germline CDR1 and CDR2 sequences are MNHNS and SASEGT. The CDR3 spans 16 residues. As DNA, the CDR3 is TGTGCCAGCAGAGAGCCGGGACAAGGAAGGAATTCACCCCTCCACTTT. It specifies CASREPGQGRNSPLHF.

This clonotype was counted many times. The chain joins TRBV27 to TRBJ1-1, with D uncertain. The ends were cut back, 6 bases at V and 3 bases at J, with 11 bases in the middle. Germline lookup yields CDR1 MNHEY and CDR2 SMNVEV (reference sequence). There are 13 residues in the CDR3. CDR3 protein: CASSRAGYTEAFF. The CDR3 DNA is TGTGCCAGCAGCCGGGCGGGTTACACTGAAGCTTTCTTT.

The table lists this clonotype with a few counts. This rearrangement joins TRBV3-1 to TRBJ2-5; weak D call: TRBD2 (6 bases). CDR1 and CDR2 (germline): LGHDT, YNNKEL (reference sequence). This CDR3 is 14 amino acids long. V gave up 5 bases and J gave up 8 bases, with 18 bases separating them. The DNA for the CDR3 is TGTGCCAGCAGCTCGACCTTAACCGGGGGTACCCAGTACTTC. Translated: CASSSTLTGGTQYF.

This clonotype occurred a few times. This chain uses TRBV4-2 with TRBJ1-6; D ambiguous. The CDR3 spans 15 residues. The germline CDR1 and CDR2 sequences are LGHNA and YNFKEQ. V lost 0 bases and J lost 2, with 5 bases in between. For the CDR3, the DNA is TGTGCCAGCAGCCAAGACTCCCCCTATAATTCACCCCTCCACTTT. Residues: CASSQDSPYNSPLHF.

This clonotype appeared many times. The CDR3 coding sequence is TGCAGTGCGGGCCGAGGGGTAGCGGGAGGGAGGCCAGAGCAGTACTTC. Translated: CSAGRGVAGGRPEQYF. The chain links TRBV20-1 to TRBJ2-7; TRBD2 matches 11 bases. Per germline, CDR1 DFQATT and CDR2 SNEGSKA (reference sequence). V shed 6 bases, J shed 7 bases, and the junction held 17 bases outside the gene matches. CDR3 length: 16 residues.

The chain's CDR3 is CASRESALNQPQHF. In DNA form, the CDR3 reads TGTGCCAGTAGGGAATCCGCGCTCAATCAGCCCCAGCATTTT. The chain is built from TRBV19 and TRBJ1-5; D gene unclear. The ends were cut back, 6 bases at V and 3 bases at J, with 12 bases in the middle. The CDR3 is 14 residues long. Germline V gene sequence: CDR1 LNHDA, CDR2 SQIVND (reference sequence).

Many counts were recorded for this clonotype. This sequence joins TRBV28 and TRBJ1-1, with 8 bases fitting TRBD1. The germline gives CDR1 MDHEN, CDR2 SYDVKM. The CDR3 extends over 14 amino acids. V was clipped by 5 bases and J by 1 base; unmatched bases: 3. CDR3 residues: CASSPDRENTEAFF. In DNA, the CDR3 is TGTGCCAGCAGTCCGGACAGGGAGAACACTGAAGCTTTCTTT.

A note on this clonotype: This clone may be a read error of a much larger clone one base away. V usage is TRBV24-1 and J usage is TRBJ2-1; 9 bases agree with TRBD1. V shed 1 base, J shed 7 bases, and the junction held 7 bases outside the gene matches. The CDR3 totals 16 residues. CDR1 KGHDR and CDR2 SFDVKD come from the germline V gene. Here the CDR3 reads CATSDLGDRERNEQFF. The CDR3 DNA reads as TGTGCCACCAGTGATTTAGGGGACAGGGAAAGGAATGAGCAGTTCTTC.

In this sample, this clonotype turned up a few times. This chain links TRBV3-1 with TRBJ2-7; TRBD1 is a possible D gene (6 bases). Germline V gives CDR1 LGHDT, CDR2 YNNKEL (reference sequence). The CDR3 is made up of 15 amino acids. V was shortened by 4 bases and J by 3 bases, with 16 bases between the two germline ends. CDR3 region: CASSPRWSGDYEQYF. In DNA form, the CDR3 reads TGTGCCAGCAGCCCAAGATGGTCAGGGGACTACGAGCAGTACTTC.

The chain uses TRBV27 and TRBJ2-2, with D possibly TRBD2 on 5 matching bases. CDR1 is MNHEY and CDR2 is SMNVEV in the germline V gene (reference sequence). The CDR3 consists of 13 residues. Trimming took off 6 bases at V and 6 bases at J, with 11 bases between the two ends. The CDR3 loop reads CASSTLEAGELFF. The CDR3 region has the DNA TGTGCCAGCAGCACACTAGAGGCCGGGGAGCTGTTTTTT.